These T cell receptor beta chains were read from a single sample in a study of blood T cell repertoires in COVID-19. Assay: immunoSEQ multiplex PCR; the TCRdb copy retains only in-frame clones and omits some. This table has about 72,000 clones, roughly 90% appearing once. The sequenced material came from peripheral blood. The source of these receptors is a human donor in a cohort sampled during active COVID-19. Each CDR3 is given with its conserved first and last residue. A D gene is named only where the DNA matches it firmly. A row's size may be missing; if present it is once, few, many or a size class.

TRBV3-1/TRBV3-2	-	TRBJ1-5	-	TGTGCCAGCAGCCAAGATGTTTCGGGAGGGCAGCCCCAGCATTTT	CASSQDVSGGQPQHF
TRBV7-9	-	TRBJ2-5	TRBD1	TGTGCCAGCAGCAGCCCAGGACAGGAATACTTC	CASSSPGQEYF
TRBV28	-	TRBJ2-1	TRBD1	TGTGCCAGCAGTTCTCAGGACAGGATGGAGCAGTTCTTC	CASSSQDRMEQFF
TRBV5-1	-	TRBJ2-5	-	TGCGCCAGCAGCGTGAGCGGAGATAAAGAGACCCAGTACTTC	CASSVSGDKETQYF
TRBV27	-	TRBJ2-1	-	TGTGCCAGCAGTTTTCAGGGTAGTAGTGAGCAGTTCTTC	CASSFQGSSEQFF
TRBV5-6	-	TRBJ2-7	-	TGTGCCAGCAGCTACCGGGACTCAGCTGCCCACGAGCAGTACTTC	CASSYRDSAAHEQYF
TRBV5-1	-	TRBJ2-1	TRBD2	TGCGCCAGCAGCTTGGACCCGGGACTAGCGGGAAACTCCTACAATGAGCAGTTCTTC	CASSLDPGLAGNSYNEQFF
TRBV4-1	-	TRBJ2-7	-	TGCGCCAGCAGCCAAGAACCCAGGGGCGAGCAGTACTTC	CASSQEPRGEQYF
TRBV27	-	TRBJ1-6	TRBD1	TGTGCCAGCAGTCCGTACCTAGGGGGCTCAAATTCACCCCTCCACTTT	CASSPYLGGSNSPLHF
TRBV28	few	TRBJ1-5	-	TGTGCCAGCCAGGCCCCTAGCAATCAGCCCCAGCATTTT	CASQAPSNQPQHF
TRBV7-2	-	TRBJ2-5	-	TGTGCCAGCAGCCCTAACGGGCGGGGGGCAGGGGGGACCCAGTACTTC	CASSPNGRGAGGTQYF
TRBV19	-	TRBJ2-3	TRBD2	TGTGCCAGTAGTATGCGGGAGGGCCCCGCAGATACGCAGTATTTT	CASSMREGPADTQYF
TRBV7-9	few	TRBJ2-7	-	TGTGCCAGCAGCTTAGGGCGGGGTTTCTACGAGCAGTACTTC	CASSLGRGFYEQYF
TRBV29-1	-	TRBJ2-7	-	TGCAGCGTTGAGGGCTCAGGGACCTACGAGCAGTACTTC	CSVEGSGTYEQYF
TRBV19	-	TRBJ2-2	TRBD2	TGTGCCAGTAAGGCGGGAGCCACCGGGCTGTTTTTT	CASKAGATGLFF
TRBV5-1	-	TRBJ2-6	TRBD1	TGCGCCAGCAGCTTGGCTCCCTGGGACAGGGCTTCGACTGGGGCCAACGTCCTGACTTTC	CASSLAPWDRASTGANVLTF
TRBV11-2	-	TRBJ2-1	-	TGTGCCAGCAGCTTAGATCGTACAGAAACTGAGCAGTTCTTC	CASSLDRTETEQFF
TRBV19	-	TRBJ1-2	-	TGTGCCAGTAGTTGGGGAGAAAACTATGGCTACACCTTC	CASSWGENYGYTF
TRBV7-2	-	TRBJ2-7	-	TGTGCCAGCAGCTTGGGTAGCCCCTACGAGCAGTACTTC	CASSLGSPYEQYF
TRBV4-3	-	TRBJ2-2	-	TGCGCCAGCAGCCGCAGACTCGACACCGGGGAGCTGTTTTTT	CASSRRLDTGELFF
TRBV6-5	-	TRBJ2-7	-	TGTGCCAGCAGTTACTCGATAGAGTTGTACGAGCAGTACTTC	CASSYSIELYEQYF
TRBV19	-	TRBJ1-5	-	TGTGCCAGTAGTGGAGCTGAGGTAAAGCCCCAGCATTTT	CASSGAEVKPQHF
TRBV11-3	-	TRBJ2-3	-	TGTGCCAGCAGCTTCGGAGGGAACACAGATACGCAGTATTTT	CASSFGGNTDTQYF
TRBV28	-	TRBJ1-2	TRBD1	TGTGCCAGCAGTCGGGACAGACAGAACACCTTC	CASSRDRQNTF
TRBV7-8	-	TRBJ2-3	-	TGTGCCAGCAGCACCCTTAGCAGTACCACGCAGGATACGCAGTATTTT	CASSTLSSTTQDTQYF
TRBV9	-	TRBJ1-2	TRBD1	TGTGCCAGCAGCAGACAGGGCCCCTATGGCTACACCTTC	CASSRQGPYGYTF
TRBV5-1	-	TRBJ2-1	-	TGCGCCAGCAGCTTGGAACTGGGGGCGATCCCCAATGAGCAGTTCTTC	CASSLELGAIPNEQFF
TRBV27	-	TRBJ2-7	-	TGTGCCAGCAGTTTTTCGGGAGAGCAGTACTTC	CASSFSGEQYF
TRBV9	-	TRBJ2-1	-	TGTGCCAGCAGCGTAGTTGGCGGGAACTACAATGAGCAGTTCTTC	CASSVVGGNYNEQFF
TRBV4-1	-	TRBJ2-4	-	TGCGCCAGCAGCCAGGAGCCTCCCCAGACCAAAAACATTCAGTACTTC	CASSQEPPQTKNIQYF
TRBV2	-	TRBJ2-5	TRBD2	TGTGCCAGCAGAAAACTAGCGGGAGGGGAGACCCAGTACTTC	CASRKLAGGETQYF